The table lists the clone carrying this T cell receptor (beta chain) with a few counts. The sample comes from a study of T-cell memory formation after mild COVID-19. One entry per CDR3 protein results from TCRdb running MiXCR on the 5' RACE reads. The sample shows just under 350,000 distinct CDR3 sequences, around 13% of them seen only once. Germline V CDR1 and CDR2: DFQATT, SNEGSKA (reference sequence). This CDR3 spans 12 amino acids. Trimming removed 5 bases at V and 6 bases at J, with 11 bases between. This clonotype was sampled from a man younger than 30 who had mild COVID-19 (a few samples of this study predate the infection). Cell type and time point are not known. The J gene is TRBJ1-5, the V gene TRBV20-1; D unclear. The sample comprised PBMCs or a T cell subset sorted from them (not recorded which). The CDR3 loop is CSAQDGVQPQHF. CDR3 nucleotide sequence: TGCAGTGCTCAGGATGGGGTTCAGCCCCAGCATTTT.